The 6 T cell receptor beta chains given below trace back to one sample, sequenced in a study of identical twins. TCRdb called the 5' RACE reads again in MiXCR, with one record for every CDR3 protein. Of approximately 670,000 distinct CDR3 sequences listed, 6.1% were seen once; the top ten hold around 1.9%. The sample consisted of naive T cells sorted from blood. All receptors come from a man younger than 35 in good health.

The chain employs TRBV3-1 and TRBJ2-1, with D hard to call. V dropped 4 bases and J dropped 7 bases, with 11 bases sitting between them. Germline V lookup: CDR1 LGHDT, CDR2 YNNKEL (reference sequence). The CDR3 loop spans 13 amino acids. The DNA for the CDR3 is TGTGCCAGCAGCCGTAATAGCCGTAATGAGCAGTTCTTC. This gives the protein CASSRNSRNEQFF.

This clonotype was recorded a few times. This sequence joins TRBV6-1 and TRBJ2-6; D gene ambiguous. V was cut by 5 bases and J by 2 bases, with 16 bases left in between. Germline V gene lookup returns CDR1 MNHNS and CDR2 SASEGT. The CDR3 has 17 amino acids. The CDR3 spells CASSPRIMGTGANVLTF. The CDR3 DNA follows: TGTGCCAGCAGTCCGCGAATAATGGGGACTGGGGCCAACGTCCTGACTTTC.

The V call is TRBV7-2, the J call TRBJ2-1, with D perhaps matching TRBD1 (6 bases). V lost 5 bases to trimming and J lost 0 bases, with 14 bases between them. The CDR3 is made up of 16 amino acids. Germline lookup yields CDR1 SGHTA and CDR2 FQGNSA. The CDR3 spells CASSPTLRGSYNEQFF. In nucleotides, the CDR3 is TGTGCCAGCAGCCCCACGCTCAGGGGCTCCTACAATGAGCAGTTCTTC.

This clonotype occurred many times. The CDR3 region has the DNA TGTGCCAGCAGCCGGACAGGGCTCTCGAACATTCAGTACTTC. Amino acid sequence: CASSRTGLSNIQYF. The chain recombines TRBV7-2 with TRBJ2-4, with 8 bases aligning to TRBD1. The J segment lost 7 bases and the V segment lost 5 bases, leaving 7 bases of the junction unmatched. CDR3 length: 14 residues. Germline V CDR1 and CDR2: SGHTA, FQGNSA.

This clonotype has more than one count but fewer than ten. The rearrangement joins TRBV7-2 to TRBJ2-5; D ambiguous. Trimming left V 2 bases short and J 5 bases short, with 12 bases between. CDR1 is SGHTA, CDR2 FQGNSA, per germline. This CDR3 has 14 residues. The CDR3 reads CASSLYGPGETQYF. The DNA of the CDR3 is TGTGCCAGCAGCTTATATGGCCCCGGGGAGACCCAGTACTTC.

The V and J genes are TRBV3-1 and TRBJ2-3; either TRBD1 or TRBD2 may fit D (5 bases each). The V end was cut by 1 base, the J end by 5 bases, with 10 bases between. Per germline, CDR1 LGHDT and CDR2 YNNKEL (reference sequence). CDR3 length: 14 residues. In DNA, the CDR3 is TGTGCCAGCAGCCAAGTTAGTGGGGGAGATACGCAGTATTTT. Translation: CASSQVSGGDTQYF.